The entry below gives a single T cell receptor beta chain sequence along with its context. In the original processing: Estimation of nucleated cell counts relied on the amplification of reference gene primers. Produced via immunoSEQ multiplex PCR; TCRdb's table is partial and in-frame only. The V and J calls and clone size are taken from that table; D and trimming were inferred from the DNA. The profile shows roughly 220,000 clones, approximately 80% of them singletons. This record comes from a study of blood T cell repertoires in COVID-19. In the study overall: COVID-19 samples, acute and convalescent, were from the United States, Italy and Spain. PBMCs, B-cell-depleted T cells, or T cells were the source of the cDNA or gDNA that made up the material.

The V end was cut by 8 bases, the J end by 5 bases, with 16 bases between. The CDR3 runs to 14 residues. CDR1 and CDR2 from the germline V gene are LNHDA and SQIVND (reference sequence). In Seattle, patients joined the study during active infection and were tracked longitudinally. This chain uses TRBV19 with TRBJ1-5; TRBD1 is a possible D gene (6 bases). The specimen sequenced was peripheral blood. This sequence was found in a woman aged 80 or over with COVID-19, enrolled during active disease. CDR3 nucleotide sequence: TGTGCCAGTTCCTCAGGGACAAGTTATCAGCCCCAGCATTTT. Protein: CASSSGTSYQPQHF.